This TCR beta chain appears in the sequencing data of a study of cytomegalovirus exposure and HLA in healthy donors. General study points: Presence/absence analyses supposed approximately even sequencing depth among donors. A missense DCLRE1C variant was associated with V- and J-gene trimming of TCR beta chains in a later analysis, and an independent cohort replicated the association.

This clone appeared once. Its specificity is not known. Primers included in the PCR were 60 Vbeta and 13 Jbeta primers. Clones were sequenced by immunoSEQ multiplex PCR, and TCRdb holds only the in-frame ones, with some missing. The data contain about 130,000 clones, more than 75% of them singletons. V was clipped by 1 base and J by 4 bases; unmatched bases: 7. CDR1 and CDR2 (germline): SGDLS, YYNGEE. The CDR3 covers 15 residues. Every donor was a healthy person donating bone marrow. The sequenced material came from PBMCs. The sequence came from a man younger than 45 in good health and CMV-seropositive. V gene TRBV9 combines with J gene TRBJ2-7; TRBD1 aligns across 8 bases. The CDR3, as DNA: TGTGCCAGCAGCGTAACAGGGGGGAGCCTTTACGAGCAGTACTTC. Residues: CASSVTGGSLYEQYF.